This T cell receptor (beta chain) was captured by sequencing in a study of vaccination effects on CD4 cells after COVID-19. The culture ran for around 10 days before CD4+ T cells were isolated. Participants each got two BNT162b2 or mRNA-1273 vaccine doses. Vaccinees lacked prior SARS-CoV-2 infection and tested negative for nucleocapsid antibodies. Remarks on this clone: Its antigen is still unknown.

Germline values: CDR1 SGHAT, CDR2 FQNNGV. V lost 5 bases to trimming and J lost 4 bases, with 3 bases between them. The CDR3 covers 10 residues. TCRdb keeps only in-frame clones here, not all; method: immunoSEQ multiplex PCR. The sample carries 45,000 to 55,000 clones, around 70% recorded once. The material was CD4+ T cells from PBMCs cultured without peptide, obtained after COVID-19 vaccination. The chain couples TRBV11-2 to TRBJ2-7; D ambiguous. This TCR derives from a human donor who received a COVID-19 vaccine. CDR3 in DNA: TGTGCCAGCAGCCAGTACGAGCAGTACTTC. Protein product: CASSQYEQYF.